A single T cell receptor (beta chain) is shown here with its context. The data were taken from a study of blood T cell repertoires in COVID-19. Study summary: Both acute and convalescent COVID-19 samples were obtained from the United States, Italy and Spain. PBMCs, B-cell-depleted T cells, or T cells were the source of the cDNA or gDNA that made up the material.

Original handling: Cell counts per sample came from amplifying reference gene primers. Clones were sequenced by immunoSEQ multiplex PCR, and TCRdb holds only the in-frame ones, with some missing. V and J calls and clone size follow that table, whereas D and trimming were derived from the DNA. Of 62,000 or so clones in the sample, 89% were seen once. Input material: peripheral blood. This TCR derives from a man in his fifties with active COVID-19.

The CDR3, as DNA: TGTGCCAGCTACCGGACTAGCGGGGGCCGGGGTGAGCAGTTCTTC. Its protein product is CASYRTSGGRGEQFF. This chain links TRBV2 with TRBJ2-1; 13 bases fit TRBD2. This CDR3 region has 15 residues. Trimming removed 8 bases from V and 9 bases from J; junction bases left unmatched: 10. Germline V gene data show CDR1 as SNHLY and CDR2 as FYNNEI.